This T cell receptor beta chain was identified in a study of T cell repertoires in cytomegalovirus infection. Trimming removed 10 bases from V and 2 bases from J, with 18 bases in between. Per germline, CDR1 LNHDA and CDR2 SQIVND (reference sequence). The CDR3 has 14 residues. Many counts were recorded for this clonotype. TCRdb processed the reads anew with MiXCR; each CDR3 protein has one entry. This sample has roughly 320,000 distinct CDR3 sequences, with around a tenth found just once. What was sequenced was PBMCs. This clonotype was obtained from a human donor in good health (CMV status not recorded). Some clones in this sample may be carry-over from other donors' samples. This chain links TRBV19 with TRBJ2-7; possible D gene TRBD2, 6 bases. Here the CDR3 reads CATSEGGNPYEQYF. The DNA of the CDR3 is TGTGCCACCTCCGAAGGAGGGAACCCCTACGAGCAGTACTTC. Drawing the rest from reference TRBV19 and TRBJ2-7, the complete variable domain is DGGITQSPKYLFRKEGQNVTLSCEQNLNHDAMYWYRQDPGQGLRLIYYSQIVNDFQKGDIAEGYSVSREKKESFPLTVTSAQKNPTAFYLCATSEGGNPYEQYFGPGTRLTVT.